This TCR beta chain was sequenced for a study of T cells expressing NK-cell markers. Study-wide findings and caveats: Dominant NKG2C+ clonotypes made up about 1.0-7.5% of CD8+ T cells in roughly 6 donors.

Concerning this clonotype itself: Its specificity is unknown.

This CDR3 is built from 14 residues. Germline CDR1 KGHDR, CDR2 SFDVKD. From its re-call of the 5' RACE reads, TCRdb lists each CDR3 protein once, without DNA. This sample's table has about 450,000 distinct CDR3 sequences. The genes are TRBV24-1 and TRBJ2-5; with no DNA, the TCRdb D assignment of TRBD1 cannot be verified. The source of this sequence is a woman between 18 and 70 years old in good health. Sequences were obtained from blood T cells: a sorted CD56 or NKG2C T cell subset, CD4+ or CD8+ T cells, or bulk PBMC T cells (not recorded which). The CDR3 sequence is CATSEGQGWETQYF.